This TCR beta chain was observed in a study of OX40 agonist ivuxolimab in advanced cancers. Study details: Ivuxolimab was delivered to patients intravenously every 2 weeks at doses spanning 0.01 to 10 mg/kg.

Clones were read by immunoSEQ multiplex PCR, and TCRdb kept only the in-frame ones, dropping some. The repertoire has 60,000 to 75,000 clones, roughly 90% of them found once; the top ten carry approximately 5.4%. Whole-study results and caveats: Clonal expansion was seen in CD4+ and CD8+ blood T cells by week 6 at 0.1 to 3.0 mg/kg.

This CDR3 is built from 12 residues. Germline V gene data show CDR1 as WNHNN and CDR2 as SYGVQD (reference sequence). V lost 6 bases and J lost 0, with 5 bases in between. As regards this clone: Its specificity is unknown.

Sequencing was performed on CD4+ or CD8+ T cells sorted from blood, taken in a trial of the OX40 agonist ivuxolimab. This receptor was obtained from an adult with an advanced solid tumor such as melanoma, head and neck, liver or kidney cancer. The V and J genes are TRBV10-1 and TRBJ1-1; D ambiguous. CDR3 nucleotide sequence: TGCGCCAGCAGAGGAATGAACACTGAAGCTTTCTTT. Its protein is CASRGMNTEAFF.